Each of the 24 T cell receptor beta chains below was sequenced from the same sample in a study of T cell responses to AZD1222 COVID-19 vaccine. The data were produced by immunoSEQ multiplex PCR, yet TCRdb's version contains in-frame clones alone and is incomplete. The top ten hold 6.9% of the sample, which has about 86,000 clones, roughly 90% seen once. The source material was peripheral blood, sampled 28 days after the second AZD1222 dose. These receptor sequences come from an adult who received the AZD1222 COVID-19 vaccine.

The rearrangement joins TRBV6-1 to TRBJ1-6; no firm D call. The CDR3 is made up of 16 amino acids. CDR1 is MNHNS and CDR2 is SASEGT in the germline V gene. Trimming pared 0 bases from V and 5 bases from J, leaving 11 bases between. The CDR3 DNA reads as TGTGCCAGCAGTGAAGCGCACAGCCTCGATAATTCACCCCTCCACTTT. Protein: CASSEAHSLDNSPLHF.

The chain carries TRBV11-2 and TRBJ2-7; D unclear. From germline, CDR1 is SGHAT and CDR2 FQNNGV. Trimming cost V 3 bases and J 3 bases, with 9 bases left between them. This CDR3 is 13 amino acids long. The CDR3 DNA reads TGTGCCAGCAGCTTTTTACCCTACTACGAGCAGTACTTC. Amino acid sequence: CASSFLPYYEQYF. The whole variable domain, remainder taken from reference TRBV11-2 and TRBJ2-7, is EAGVAQSPRYKIIEKRQSVAFWCNPISGHATLYWYQQILGQGPKLLIQFQNNGVVDDSQLPKDRFSAERLKGVDSTLKIQPAKLEDSAVYLCASSFLPYYEQYFGPGTRLTVT.

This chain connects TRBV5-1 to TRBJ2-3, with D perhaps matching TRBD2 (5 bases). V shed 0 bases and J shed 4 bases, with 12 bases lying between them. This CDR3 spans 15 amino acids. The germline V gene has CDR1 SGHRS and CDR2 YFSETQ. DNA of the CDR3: TGCGCCAGCAGCTTGGGGGAGCTGATATCAGATACGCAGTATTTT. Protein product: CASSLGELISDTQYF.

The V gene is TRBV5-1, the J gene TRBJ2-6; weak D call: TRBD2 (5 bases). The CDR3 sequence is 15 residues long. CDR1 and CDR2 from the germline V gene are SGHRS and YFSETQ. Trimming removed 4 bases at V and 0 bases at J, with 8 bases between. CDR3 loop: CASSGGFSGANVLTF. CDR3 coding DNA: TGCGCCAGCAGCGGAGGTTTCTCTGGGGCCAACGTCCTGACTTTC.

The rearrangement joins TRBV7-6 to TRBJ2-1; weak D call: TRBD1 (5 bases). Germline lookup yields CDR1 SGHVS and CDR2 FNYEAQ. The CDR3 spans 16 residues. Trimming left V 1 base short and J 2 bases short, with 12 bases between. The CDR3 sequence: CASSLEGPLAYNEQFF. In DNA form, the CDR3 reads TGTGCCAGCAGCTTAGAGGGGCCCCTCGCCTACAATGAGCAGTTCTTC. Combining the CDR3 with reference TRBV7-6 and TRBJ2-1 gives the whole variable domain GAGVSQSPRYKVTKRGQDVALRCDPISGHVSLYWYRQALGQGPEFLTYFNYEAQQDKSGLPNDRFSAERPEGSISTLTIQRTEQRDSAMYRCASSLEGPLAYNEQFFGPGTRLTVL.

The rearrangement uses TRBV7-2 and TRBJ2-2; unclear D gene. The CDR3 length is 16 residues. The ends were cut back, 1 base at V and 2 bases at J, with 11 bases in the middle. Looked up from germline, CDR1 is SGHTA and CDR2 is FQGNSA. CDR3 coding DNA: TGTGCCAGCAGCTTAGAGTCCCCGAAAAACACCGGGGAGCTGTTTTTT. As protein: CASSLESPKNTGELFF.

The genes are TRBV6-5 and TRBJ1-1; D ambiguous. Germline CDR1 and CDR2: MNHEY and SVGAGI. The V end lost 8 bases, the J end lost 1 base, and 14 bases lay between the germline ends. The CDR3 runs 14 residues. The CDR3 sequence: CASLFGMENTEAFF. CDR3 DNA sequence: TGTGCCAGCCTTTTTGGGATGGAGAACACTGAAGCTTTCTTT.

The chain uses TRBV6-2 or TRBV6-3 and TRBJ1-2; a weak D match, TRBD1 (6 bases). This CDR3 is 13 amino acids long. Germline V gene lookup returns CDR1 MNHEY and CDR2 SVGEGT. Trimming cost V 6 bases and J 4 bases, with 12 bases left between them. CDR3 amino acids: CASSPEQGYGYTF. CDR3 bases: TGTGCCAGCAGCCCAGAACAGGGCTATGGCTACACCTTC.

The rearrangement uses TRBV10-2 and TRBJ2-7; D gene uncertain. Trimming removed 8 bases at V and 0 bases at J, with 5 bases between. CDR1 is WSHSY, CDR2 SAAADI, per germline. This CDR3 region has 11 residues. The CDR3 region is CASARSYEQYF. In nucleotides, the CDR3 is TGCGCCAGCGCCCGCTCCTACGAGCAGTACTTC.

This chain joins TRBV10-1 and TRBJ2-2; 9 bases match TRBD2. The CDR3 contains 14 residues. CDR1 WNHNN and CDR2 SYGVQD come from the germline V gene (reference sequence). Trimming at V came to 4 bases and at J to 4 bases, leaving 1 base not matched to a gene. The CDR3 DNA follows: TGCGCCAGCAGTGTAGCGGGAGCCACCGGGGAGCTGTTTTTT. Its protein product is CASSVAGATGELFF.

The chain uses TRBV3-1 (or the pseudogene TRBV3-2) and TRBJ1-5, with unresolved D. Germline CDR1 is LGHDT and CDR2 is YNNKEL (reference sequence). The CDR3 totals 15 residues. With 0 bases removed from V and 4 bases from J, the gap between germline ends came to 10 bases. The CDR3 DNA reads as TGTGCCAGCAGCCAAGATAACAGCTTAAATCAGCCCCAGCATTTT. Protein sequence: CASSQDNSLNQPQHF.

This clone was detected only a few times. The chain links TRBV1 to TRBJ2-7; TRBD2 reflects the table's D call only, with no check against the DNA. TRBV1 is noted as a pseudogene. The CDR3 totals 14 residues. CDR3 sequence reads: CTSSSPSGRREQYF. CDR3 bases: TGCACCAGCAGCTCGCCTAGCGGGAGAAGGGAGCAGTACTTC.

The CDR3 nucleotides are TGCGCCAGCAGCCTGCGGACTAGTCTAACCTACAATGAGCAGTTCTTC. Its protein is CASSLRTSLTYNEQFF. The V gene is TRBV5-1, the J gene TRBJ2-1; 7 bases are shared with TRBD2. The trim removed 4 bases at V and 2 bases at J, leaving 9 bases unmatched. Germline V gene sequence: CDR1 SGHRS, CDR2 YFSETQ. The CDR3 is 16 residues long.

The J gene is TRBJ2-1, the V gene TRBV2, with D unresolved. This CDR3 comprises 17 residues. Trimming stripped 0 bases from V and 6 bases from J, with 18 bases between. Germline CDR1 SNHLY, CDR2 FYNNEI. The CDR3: CASSEAPSLLSGNEQFF. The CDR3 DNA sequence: TGTGCCAGCAGTGAAGCGCCTAGTCTCTTGTCGGGCAATGAGCAGTTCTTC.

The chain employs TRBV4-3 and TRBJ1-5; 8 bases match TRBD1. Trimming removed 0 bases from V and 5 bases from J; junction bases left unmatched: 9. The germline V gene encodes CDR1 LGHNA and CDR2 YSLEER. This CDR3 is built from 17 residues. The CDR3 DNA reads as TGCGCCAGCAGCCAAGATTTCACAGGGGGAATCGATCAGCCCCAGCATTTT. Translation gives CASSQDFTGGIDQPQHF.

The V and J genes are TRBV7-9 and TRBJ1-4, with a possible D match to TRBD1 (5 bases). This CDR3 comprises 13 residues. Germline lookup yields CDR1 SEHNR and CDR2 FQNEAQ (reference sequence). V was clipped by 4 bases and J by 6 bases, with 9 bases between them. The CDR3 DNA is TGTGCCAGCAGCTGGGGGAGTGATGAAAAACTGTTTTTT. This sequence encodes CASSWGSDEKLFF.

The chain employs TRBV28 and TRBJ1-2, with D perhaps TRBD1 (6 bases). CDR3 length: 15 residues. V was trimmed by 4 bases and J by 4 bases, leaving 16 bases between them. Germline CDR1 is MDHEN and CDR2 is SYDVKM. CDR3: CASSSQGSHSYGYTF. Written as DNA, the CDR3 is TGTGCCAGCAGTTCTCAGGGGTCCCACTCCTATGGCTACACCTTC.

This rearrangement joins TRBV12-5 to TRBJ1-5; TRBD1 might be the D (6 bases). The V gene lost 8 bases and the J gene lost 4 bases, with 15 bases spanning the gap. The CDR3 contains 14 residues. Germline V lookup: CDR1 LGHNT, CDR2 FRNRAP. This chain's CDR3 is CASQQQTGNQPQHF. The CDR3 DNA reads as TGTGCTAGTCAACAACAAACAGGGAATCAGCCCCAGCATTTT.

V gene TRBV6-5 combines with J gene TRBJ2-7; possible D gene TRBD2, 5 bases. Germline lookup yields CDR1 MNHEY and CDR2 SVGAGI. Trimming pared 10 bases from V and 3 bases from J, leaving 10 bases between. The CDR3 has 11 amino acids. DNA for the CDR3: TGTGCCACTATACGGGACTACGAGCAGTACTTC. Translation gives CATIRDYEQYF.

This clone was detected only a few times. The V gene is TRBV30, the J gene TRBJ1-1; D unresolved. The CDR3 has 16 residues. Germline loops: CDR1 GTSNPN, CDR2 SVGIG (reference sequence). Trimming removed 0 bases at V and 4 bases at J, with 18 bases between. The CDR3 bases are TGTGCCTGGAGTGTCCGTGGCCGGACGATAGGCACTGAAGCTTTCTTT. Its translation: CAWSVRGRTIGTEAFF.

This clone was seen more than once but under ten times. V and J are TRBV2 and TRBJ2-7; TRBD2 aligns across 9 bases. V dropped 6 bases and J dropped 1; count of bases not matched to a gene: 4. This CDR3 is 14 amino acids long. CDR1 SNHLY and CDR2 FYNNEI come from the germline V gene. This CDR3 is CASRKGLASYEQYF. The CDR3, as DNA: TGTGCCAGCAGGAAGGGACTAGCATCCTACGAGCAGTACTTC.

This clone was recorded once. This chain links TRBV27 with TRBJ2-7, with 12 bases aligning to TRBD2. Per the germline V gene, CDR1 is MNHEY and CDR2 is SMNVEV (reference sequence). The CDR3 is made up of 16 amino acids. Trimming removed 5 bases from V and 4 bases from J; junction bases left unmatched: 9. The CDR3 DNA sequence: TGTGCCAGCAGTCCAGGGACTAGCGGGCGGATTTACGAGCAGTACTTC. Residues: CASSPGTSGRIYEQYF.

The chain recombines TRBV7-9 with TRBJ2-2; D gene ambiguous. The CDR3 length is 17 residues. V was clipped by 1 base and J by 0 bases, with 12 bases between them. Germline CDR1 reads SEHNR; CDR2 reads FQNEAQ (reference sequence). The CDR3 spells CASSLEARSTNTGELFF. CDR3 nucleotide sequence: TGTGCCAGCAGCTTAGAGGCCCGTAGCACGAACACCGGGGAGCTGTTTTTT.

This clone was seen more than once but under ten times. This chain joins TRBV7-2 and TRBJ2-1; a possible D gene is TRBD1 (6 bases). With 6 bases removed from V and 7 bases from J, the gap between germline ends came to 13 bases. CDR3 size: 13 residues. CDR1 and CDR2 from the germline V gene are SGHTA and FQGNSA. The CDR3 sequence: CASRTGQGNEQFF. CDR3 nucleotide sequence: TGTGCCAGCAGGACGGGACAAGGGAATGAGCAGTTCTTC.